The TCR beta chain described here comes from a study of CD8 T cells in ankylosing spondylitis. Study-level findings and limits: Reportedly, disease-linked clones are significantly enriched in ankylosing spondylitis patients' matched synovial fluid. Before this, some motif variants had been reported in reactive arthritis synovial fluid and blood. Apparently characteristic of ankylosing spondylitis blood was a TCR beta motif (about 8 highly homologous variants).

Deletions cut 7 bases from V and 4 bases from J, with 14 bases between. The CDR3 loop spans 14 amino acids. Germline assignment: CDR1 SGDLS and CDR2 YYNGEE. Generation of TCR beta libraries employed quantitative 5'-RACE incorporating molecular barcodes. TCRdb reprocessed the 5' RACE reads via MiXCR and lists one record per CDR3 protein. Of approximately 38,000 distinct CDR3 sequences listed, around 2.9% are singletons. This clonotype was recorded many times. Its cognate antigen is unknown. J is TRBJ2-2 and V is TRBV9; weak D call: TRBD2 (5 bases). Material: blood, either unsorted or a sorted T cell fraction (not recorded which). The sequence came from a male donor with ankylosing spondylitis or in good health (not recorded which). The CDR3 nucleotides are TGTGCCAGCGGCGGGCAGCGGATCACCGGGGAGCTGTTTTTT. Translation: CASGGQRITGELFF.